This TCR beta chain derives from a study of shared clonotypes between healthy human individuals. This table comes from immunoSEQ multiplex PCR, and its TCRdb copy is limited to in-frame clones, with some not included. This sample carries about 960,000 clones, approximately 76% of them seen once, and the ten largest clones take roughly 1.5%. Looked up from germline, CDR1 is SGHDT and CDR2 is YYEEEE. After removal of 2 bases from V and 9 bases from J, the junction contained 8 bases not matched to a gene. The CDR3 is made up of 14 amino acids. This receptor was obtained from a young man in good health. V gene TRBV5-6 combines with J gene TRBJ2-1, with 7 bases fitting TRBD1. The sequenced sample consisted of memory CD4+ T cells sorted from blood. This sample's subset: CD45RA-negative fraction. CDR3: CASSLETGYGEQFF. CDR3 in DNA: TGTGCCAGCAGCTTAGAGACAGGGTACGGTGAGCAGTTCTTC.